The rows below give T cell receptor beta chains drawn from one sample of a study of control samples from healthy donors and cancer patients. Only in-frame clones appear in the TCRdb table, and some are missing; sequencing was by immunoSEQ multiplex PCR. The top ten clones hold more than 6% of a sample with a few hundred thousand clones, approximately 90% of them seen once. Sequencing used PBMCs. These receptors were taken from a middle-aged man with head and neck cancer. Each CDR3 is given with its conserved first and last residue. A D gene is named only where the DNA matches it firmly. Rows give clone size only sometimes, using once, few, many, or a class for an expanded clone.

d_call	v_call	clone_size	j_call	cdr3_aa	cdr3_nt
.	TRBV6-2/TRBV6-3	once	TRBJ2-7	CASSPKREQYF	TGTGCCAGCAGTCCAAAGCGGGAGCAGTACTTC
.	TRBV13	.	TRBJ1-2	CASSLGSGADGYTF	TGTGCCAGCAGCTTAGGATCAGGGGCCGATGGCTACACCTTC
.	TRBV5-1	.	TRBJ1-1	CASSLEGRWRNTEAFF	TGCGCCAGCAGCTTGGAGGGACGTTGGCGGAACACTGAAGCTTTCTTT
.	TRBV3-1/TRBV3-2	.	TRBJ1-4	CASSLSPTATNEKLFF	TGTGCCAGCAGCCTTAGTCCCACAGCCACTAATGAAAAACTGTTTTTT
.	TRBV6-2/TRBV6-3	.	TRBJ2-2	CASSRGITGELFF	TGTGCCAGCAGTCGTGGAATCACCGGGGAGCTGTTTTTT
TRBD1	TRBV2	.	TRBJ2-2	CAIPGVGGTGIWTGELFF	TGTGCCATCCCAGGGGTAGGAGGGACAGGGATTTGGACCGGGGAGCTGTTTTTT
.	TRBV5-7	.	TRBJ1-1	CASSLSKEWTEAFF	TGTGCCAGCAGCTTAAGTAAGGAGTGGACTGAAGCTTTCTTT
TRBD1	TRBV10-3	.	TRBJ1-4	CAIKGAANEKLFF	TGTGCCATAAAGGGGGCCGCTAATGAAAAACTGTTTTTT
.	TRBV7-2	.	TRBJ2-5	CASSYRVQETQYF	TGTGCCAGCAGCTATCGAGTCCAAGAGACCCAGTACTTC
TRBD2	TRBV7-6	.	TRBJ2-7	CASSLSAGGSYEQYF	TGTGCCAGCAGCTTAAGCGCGGGAGGAAGCTACGAGCAGTACTTC